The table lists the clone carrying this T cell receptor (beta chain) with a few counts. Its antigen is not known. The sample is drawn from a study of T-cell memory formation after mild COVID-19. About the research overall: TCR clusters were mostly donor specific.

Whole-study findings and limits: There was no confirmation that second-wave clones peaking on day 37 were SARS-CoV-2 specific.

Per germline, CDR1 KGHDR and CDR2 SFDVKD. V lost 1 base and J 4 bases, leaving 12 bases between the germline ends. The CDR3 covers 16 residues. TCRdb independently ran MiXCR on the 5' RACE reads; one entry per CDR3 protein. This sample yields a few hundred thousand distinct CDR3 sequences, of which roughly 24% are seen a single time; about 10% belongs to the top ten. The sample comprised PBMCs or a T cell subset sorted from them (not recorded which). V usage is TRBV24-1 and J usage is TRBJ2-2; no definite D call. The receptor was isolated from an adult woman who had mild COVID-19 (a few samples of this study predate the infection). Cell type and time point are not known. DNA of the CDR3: TGTGCCACCAGTGATTTTGGCAGAGGATTCACCGGGGAGCTGTTTTTT. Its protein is CATSDFGRGFTGELFF.